Shown below are 13 T cell receptor beta chains from a single sample sequenced in a study of shared clonotypes between healthy human individuals. Measured with immunoSEQ multiplex PCR; TCRdb has only the in-frame clones, and not every one. The data contain 2 million to 2.5 million clones, about 92% of them singletons. CD45RO-negative, CCR7-positively selected cells formed the naive CD8 fraction, excluding terminally differentiated effector memory CD45RA+ cells. Sequencing was performed on naive CD8+ T cells from PBMCs. The receptors shown here come from a man aged 18-30 years in good health. Some clones in this sample may be carry-over from other donors' samples.

V and J are TRBV28 and TRBJ1-2; possible D gene TRBD1, 5 bases. Trimming pared 6 bases from V and 4 bases from J, leaving 12 bases between. Germline V CDR1 and CDR2: MDHEN, SYDVKM. This CDR3 is built from 13 residues. CDR3 in amino acids: CASRVGGGYGYTF. The CDR3 DNA reads as TGTGCCAGCAGAGTCGGGGGTGGCTATGGCTACACCTTC.

The chain recombines TRBV27 with TRBJ2-1, with 9 nucleotides matching TRBD2. Germline loops: CDR1 MNHEY, CDR2 SMNVEV (reference sequence). V dropped 4 bases and J dropped 2; count of bases not matched to a gene: 9. The CDR3 spans 17 residues. The DNA for the CDR3 is TGTGCCAGCAGTTCCCCCCGGCGGGAGGGCCCCTACAATGAGCAGTTCTTC. Its translation is CASSSPRREGPYNEQFF.

The chain links TRBV7-9 to TRBJ2-7; no firm D call. The CDR3 is made up of 14 amino acids. Trimming removed 5 bases from V and 3 bases from J, with 14 bases in between. CDR1 and CDR2 (germline): SEHNR, FQNEAQ (reference sequence). The CDR3: CASSDGETVYEQYF. DNA for the CDR3: TGTGCCAGCAGCGACGGTGAAACGGTCTACGAGCAGTACTTC. Based on the CDR3 plus reference TRBV7-9 and TRBJ2-7, the full variable domain is DTGVSQNPRHKITKRGQNVTFRCDPISEHNRLYWYRQTLGQGPEFLTYFQNEAQLEKSRLLSDRFSAERPKGSFSTLEIQRTEQGDSAMYLCASSDGETVYEQYFGPGTRLTVT.

The rearrangement joins TRBV27 to TRBJ2-3, with 7 bases lining up with TRBD2. The junction had 6 bases not matched to a gene; V was cut back by 6 bases and J by 0 bases. This CDR3 has 15 residues. The germline gives CDR1 MNHEY, CDR2 SMNVEV (reference sequence). CDR3 protein: CASSLAALSTDTQYF. The CDR3 DNA follows: TGTGCCAGCAGCCTAGCGGCCCTGAGCACAGATACGCAGTATTTT.

J is TRBJ1-5 and V is TRBV7-9; D gene ambiguous. Trimming pared 5 bases from V and 1 base from J, leaving 12 bases between. CDR1 SEHNR and CDR2 FQNEAQ come from the germline V gene (reference sequence). The CDR3 runs to 15 residues. The CDR3, as DNA: TGTGCCAGCAGCCCCGGGGTGCGGAGCAATCAGCCCCAGCATTTT. This codes for CASSPGVRSNQPQHF.

V and J are TRBV4-3 and TRBJ1-2; maybe TRBD1 (5 bases). The V gene lost 0 bases and the J gene lost 6 bases, with 23 bases spanning the gap. The CDR3 runs 18 residues. Germline V gives CDR1 LGHNA, CDR2 YSLEER. In nucleotides, the CDR3 is TGCGCCAGCAGCCAAGAGGGTTGGGGCAGGGCCGTTTTAGATGGCTACACCTTC. The encoded protein is CASSQEGWGRAVLDGYTF.

This clone was detected only once. This chain links TRBV7-9 with TRBJ2-7; 7 bases fit TRBD1. Trimming at V came to 3 bases and at J to 0 bases, leaving 8 bases not matched to a gene. CDR3 length: 16 residues. The germline V gene encodes CDR1 SEHNR and CDR2 FQNEAQ (reference sequence). The DNA for the CDR3 is TGTGCCAGCAGCTTGTCGACAGGGTCGAGCTCCTACGAGCAGTACTTC. This translates into CASSLSTGSSSYEQYF.

The chain carries TRBV11-3 and TRBJ2-7; possible D gene TRBD2, 6 bases. The CDR3 consists of 18 residues. With 2 bases removed from V and 4 bases from J, the gap between germline ends came to 24 bases. Germline V gives CDR1 SGHNT, CDR2 YENEEA. As DNA, the CDR3 is TGTGCCAGCAGCTTAAGGCCGGGTGGTGGGAGGCTTCGGTACGAGCAGTACTTC. Translating gives CASSLRPGGGRLRYEQYF.

The V gene is TRBV28, the J gene TRBJ1-2, with no clear D. The germline V and J ends were trimmed by 2 bases and 0 bases, with 10 bases remaining between them. The CDR3 is 15 amino acids. The germline CDR1 and CDR2 sequences are MDHEN and SYDVKM. CDR3: CASSLLTETNYGYTF. In nucleotides, the CDR3 is TGTGCCAGCAGTTTACTAACAGAAACTAACTATGGCTACACCTTC.

The V call is TRBV30, the J call TRBJ2-1, with a possible D match to TRBD2 (6 bases). Trimming removed 7 bases from V and 2 bases from J, with 18 bases in between. Germline V gene lookup returns CDR1 GTSNPN and CDR2 SVGIG (reference sequence). This CDR3 has 15 amino acids. The CDR3 loop reads CAFSPLAGTYNEQFF. CDR3 coding DNA: TGTGCCTTTTCCCCTCTTGCGGGGACCTACAATGAGCAGTTCTTC.

The rearrangement joins TRBV28 to TRBJ2-1; D gene unclear. Germline V gene lookup returns CDR1 MDHEN and CDR2 SYDVKM. This CDR3 spans 17 amino acids. V dropped 7 bases and J dropped 0 bases, with 19 bases sitting between them. CDR3 nucleotides: TGTGCCAGCAAAGGTTTCCAGTCTAAACACTCCTACAATGAGCAGTTCTTC. It translates to CASKGFQSKHSYNEQFF. Full variable domain (missing parts from reference TRBV28 and TRBJ2-1): DVKVTQSSRYLVKRTGEKVFLECVQDMDHENMFWYRQDPGLGLRLIYFSYDVKMKEKGDIPEGYSVSREKKERFSLILESASTNQTSMYLCASKGFQSKHSYNEQFFGPGTRLTVL.

The V gene is TRBV27, the J gene TRBJ2-6; unclear D gene. Trimming took 7 bases from V and 2 from J, leaving 15 bases between them. This CDR3 comprises 16 residues. In germline, CDR1 is MNHEY, CDR2 SMNVEV (reference sequence). The CDR3 DNA sequence: TGTGCCAGCACCCAAGGGAAGGGCCCTGGGGCCAACGTCCTGACTTTC. Its translation: CASTQGKGPGANVLTF.

CDR3 in amino acids: CASSVFSRGISYGYTF. The DNA of the CDR3 is TGTGCCAGCAGCGTATTTTCCAGGGGAATTTCCTATGGCTACACCTTC. The chain recombines TRBV9 with TRBJ1-2; TRBD1 is a possible D gene (6 bases). Germline CDR1 SGDLS, CDR2 YYNGEE. The V end was cut by 1 base, the J end by 4 bases, with 17 bases between. The CDR3 covers 16 residues.